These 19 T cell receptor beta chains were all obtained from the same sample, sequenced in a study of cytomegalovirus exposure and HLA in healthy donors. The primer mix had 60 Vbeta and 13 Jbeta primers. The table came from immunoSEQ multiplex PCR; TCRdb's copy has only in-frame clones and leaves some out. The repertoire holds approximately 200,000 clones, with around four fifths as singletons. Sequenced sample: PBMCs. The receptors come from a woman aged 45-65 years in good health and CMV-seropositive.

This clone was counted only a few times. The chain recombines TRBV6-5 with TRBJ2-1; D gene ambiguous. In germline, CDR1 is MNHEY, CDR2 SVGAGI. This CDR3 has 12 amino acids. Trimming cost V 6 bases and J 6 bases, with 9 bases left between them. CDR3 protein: CASRSTVNEQFF. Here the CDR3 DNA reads TGTGCCAGCAGGAGTACAGTCAATGAGCAGTTCTTC.

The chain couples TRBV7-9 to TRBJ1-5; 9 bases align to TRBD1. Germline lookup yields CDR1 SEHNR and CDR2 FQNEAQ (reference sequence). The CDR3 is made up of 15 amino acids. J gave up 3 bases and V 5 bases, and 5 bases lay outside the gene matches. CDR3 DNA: TGTGCCAGCAGCCGGGGACAGGGACCCAATCAGCCCCAGCATTTT. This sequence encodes CASSRGQGPNQPQHF.

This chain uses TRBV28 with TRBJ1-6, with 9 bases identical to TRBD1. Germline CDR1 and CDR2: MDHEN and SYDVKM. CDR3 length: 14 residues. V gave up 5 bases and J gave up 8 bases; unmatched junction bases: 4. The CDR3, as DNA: TGTGCCAGCAGTCTACAGGGGGCTTATTCACCCCTCCACTTT. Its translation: CASSLQGAYSPLHF.

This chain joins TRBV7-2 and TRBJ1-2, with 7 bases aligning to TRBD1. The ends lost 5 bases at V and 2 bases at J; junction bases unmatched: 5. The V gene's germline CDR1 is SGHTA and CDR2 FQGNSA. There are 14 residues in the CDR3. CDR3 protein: CASSVGQPNYGYTF. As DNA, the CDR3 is TGTGCCAGCAGCGTGGGACAGCCGAACTATGGCTACACCTTC.

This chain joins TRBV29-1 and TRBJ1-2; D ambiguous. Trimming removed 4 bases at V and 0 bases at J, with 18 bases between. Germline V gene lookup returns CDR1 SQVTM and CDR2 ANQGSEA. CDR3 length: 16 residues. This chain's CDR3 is CSVGLPLGRSNYGYTF. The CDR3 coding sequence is TGCAGCGTTGGCCTCCCCTTGGGCAGGTCTAACTATGGCTACACCTTC.

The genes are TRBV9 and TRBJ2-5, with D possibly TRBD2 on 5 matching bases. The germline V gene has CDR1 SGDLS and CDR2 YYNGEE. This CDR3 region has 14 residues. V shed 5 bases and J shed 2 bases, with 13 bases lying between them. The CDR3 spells CASSRPGKQETQYF. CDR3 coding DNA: TGTGCCAGCAGTCGACCGGGAAAACAAGAGACCCAGTACTTC.

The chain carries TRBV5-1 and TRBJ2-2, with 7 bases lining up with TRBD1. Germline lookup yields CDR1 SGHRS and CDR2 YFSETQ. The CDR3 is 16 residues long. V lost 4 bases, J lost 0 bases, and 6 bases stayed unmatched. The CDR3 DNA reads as TGCGCCAGCAGCACGGGACAGTCCGCGAACACCGGGGAGCTGTTTTTT. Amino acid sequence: CASSTGQSANTGELFF.

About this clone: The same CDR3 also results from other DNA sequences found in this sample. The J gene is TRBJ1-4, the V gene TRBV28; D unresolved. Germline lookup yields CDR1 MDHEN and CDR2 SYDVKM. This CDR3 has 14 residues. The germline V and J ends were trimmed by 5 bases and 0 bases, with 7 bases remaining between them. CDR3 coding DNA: TGTGCCAGCAGTACTCATGCAACTAATGAAAAACTGTTTTTT. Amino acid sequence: CASSTHATNEKLFF.

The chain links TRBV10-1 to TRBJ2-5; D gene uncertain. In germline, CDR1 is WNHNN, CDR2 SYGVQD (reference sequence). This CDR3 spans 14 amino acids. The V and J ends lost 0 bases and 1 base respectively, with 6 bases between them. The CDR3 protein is CASSESTAQETQYF. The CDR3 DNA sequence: TGCGCCAGCAGTGAGTCAACAGCCCAAGAGACCCAGTACTTC.

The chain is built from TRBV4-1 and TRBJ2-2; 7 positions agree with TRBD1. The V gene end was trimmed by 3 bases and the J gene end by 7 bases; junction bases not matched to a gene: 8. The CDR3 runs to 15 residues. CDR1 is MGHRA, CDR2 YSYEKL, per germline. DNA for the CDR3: TGCGCCAGCAGCCAGGTCCCAGGGGGTAGCGGGGAGCTGTTTTTT. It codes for CASSQVPGGSGELFF.

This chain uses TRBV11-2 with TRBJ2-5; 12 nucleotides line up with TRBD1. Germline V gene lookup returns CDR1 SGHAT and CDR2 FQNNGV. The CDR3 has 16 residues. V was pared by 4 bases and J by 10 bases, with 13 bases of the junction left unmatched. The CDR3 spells CASSSRDRGRLFSQYF. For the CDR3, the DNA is TGTGCCAGCAGCTCACGGGACAGGGGGCGCCTCTTCAGCCAGTACTTC.

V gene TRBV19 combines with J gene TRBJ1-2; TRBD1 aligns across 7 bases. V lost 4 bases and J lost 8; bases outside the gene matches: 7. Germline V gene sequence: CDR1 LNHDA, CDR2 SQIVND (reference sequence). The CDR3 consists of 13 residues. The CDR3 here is CASSTWDRKGYTF. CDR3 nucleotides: TGTGCCAGTAGTACATGGGACAGAAAGGGCTACACCTTC. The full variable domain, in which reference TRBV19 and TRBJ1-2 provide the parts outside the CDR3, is DGGITQSPKYLFRKEGQNVTLSCEQNLNHDAMYWYRQDPGQGLRLIYYSQIVNDFQKGDIAEGYSVSREKKESFPLTVTSAQKNPTAFYLCASSTWDRKGYTFGSGTRLTVV.

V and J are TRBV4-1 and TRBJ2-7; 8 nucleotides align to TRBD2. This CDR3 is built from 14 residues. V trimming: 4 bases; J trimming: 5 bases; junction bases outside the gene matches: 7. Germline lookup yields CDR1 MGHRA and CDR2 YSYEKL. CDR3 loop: CASSPGLAPHEQYF. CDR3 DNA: TGCGCCAGCAGCCCTGGACTAGCCCCCCACGAGCAGTACTTC.

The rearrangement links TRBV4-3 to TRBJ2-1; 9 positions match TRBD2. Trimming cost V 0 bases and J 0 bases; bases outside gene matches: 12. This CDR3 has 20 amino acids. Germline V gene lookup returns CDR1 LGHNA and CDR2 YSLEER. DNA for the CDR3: TGCGCCAGCAGCCAAGATATAGCTAGCGGGGTGAAGAGCTCCTACAATGAGCAGTTCTTC. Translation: CASSQDIASGVKSSYNEQFF.

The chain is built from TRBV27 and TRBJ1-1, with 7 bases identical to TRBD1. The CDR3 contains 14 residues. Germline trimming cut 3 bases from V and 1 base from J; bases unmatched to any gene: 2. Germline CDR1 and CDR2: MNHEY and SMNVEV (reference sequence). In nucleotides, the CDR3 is TGTGCCAGCAGTTTCGACAGGGCGAACACTGAAGCTTTCTTT. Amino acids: CASSFDRANTEAFF.

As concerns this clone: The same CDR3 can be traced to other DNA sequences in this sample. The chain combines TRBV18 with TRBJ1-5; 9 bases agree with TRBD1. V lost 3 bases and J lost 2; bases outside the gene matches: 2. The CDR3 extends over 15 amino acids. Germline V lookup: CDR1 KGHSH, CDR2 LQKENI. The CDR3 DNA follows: TGTGCCAGCTCACCGGGACAGGGAGGCAATCAGCCCCAGCATTTT. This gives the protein CASSPGQGGNQPQHF.

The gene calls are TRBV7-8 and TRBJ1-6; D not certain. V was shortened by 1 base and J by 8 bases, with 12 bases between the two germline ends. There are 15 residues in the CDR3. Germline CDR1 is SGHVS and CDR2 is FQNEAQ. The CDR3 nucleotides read TGTGCCAGCAGCTTAGGCTCTCTCCAGGATTCACCCCTCCACTTT. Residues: CASSLGSLQDSPLHF.

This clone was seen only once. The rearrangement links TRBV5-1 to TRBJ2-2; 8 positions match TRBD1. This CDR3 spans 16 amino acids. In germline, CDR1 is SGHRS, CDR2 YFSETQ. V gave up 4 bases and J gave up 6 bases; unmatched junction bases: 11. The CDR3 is CASSDPGTGGAGELFF. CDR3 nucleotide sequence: TGCGCCAGCAGCGACCCCGGGACAGGAGGAGCCGGGGAGCTGTTTTTT.

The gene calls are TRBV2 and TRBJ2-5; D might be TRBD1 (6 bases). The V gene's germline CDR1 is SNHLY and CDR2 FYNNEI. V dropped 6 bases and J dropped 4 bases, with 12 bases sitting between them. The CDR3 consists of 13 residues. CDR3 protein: CASRVSRGETQYF. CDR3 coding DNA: TGTGCCAGCAGGGTGAGCAGGGGAGAGACCCAGTACTTC.